The rows below give T cell receptor beta chains drawn from one sample of a study of spatial heterogeneity in lung cancer. TCRdb reprocessed the 5' RACE reads with MiXCR, giving one entry per CDR3 protein. Altogether around 110,000 distinct CDR3 sequences are present, over 9% being singletons, with the ten largest covering around 16%. The specimen comprised PBMCs, sampled at follow-up. All receptors come from a male donor with early-stage non-small cell lung cancer. Each CDR3 is given with its conserved first and last residue. D genes are given only for firm matches. Clone size appears in some rows only: once, few, many, or a class for an expanded clone.

D	size	V	J	CDR3	DNA
.	few	TRBV3-1	TRBJ2-1	CASSHLKGDEQFF	TGTGCCAGCAGCCACTTAAAAGGGGATGAGCAGTTCTTC
.	few	TRBV7-9	TRBJ1-1	CASSLGSGAPNTEAFF	TGTGCCAGCAGCTTAGGTTCGGGGGCACCGAACACTGAAGCTTTCTTT
.	few	TRBV24-1	TRBJ1-4	CATSDTGTGNEKLFF	TGTGCCACCAGTGATACCGGGACGGGAAATGAAAAACTGTTTTTT
.	few	TRBV15	TRBJ2-5	CATSRDREGAKTQYF	TGTGCCACCAGCAGAGATCGGGAGGGGGCCAAGACCCAGTACTTC
.	many	TRBV25-1	TRBJ2-1	CASSGGGSYNEQFF	TGTGCCAGCAGTGGAGGGGGGTCCTACAATGAGCAGTTCTTC
.	.	TRBV28	TRBJ1-3	CASRWTESSGNTIYF	TGTGCCAGCAGATGGACTGAGAGCTCTGGAAACACCATATATTTT
TRBD1	few	TRBV18	TRBJ1-5	CASSPQGTGANQPQHF	TGTGCCAGCTCACCACAAGGCACAGGGGCCAATCAGCCCCAGCATTTT
.	few	TRBV3-1	TRBJ1-2	CASSQDTRADYGYTF	TGTGCCAGCAGCCAAGATACTCGGGCAGACTATGGCTACACCTTC
.	.	TRBV20-1	TRBJ2-3	CSATPPSSSTDTQYF	TGCAGTGCTACCCCACCCTCGAGTAGCACAGATACGCAGTATTTT
TRBD2	many	TRBV28	TRBJ2-3	CASGRTSGGMSTDTQYF	TGTGCCAGCGGGCGGACTAGCGGGGGGATGTCCACAGATACGCAGTATTTT
.	.	TRBV7-8	TRBJ1-1	CASSLQTRLAFF	TGTGCCAGCAGCTTACAGACCCGCCTCGCTTTCTTT
.	.	TRBV7-3	TRBJ2-5	CASSRDTQETQYF	TGTGCCAGCAGTCGGGACACCCAAGAGACCCAGTACTTC
.	.	TRBV3-1	TRBJ1-2	CASSLATSGYGYTF	TGTGCCAGCAGCCTCGCTACCAGCGGCTATGGCTACACCTTC
TRBD1	few	TRBV6-1	TRBJ1-2	CASSARRGPGYGYTF	TGTGCCAGCAGTGCCCGCAGGGGGCCCGGCTATGGCTACACCTTC
.	few	TRBV7-8	TRBJ2-2	CASSRAGTLTGELFF	TGTGCCAGCAGCCGGGCGGGGACATTAACCGGGGAGCTGTTTTTT
.	many	TRBV18	TRBJ1-4	CASSPLSGSTNEKLFF	TGTGCCAGCTCACCACTTAGCGGATCAACTAATGAAAAACTGTTTTTT
TRBD2	.	TRBV12-3/TRBV12-4	TRBJ2-1	CASSFTSGGAGEQFF	TGTGCCAGCAGTTTTACTAGCGGGGGGGCAGGTGAGCAGTTCTTC
TRBD2	few	TRBV28	TRBJ2-1	CASSPYSTSGYNEQFF	TGTGCCAGCAGTCCGTACTCGACTAGCGGCTACAATGAGCAGTTCTTC
.	few	TRBV28	TRBJ1-1	CASSLWSLEAFF	TGTGCCAGCAGTTTATGGAGCCTGGAAGCTTTCTTT
.	few	TRBV5-1	TRBJ2-2	CASSVIRGGKGTGELFF	TGCGCCAGCAGCGTTATCCGTGGGGGTAAAGGCACCGGGGAGCTGTTTTTT
TRBD2	few	TRBV6-1	TRBJ2-3	CASSDRTTSGGRDTQYF	TGTGCCAGCAGTGACCGAACGACTAGCGGGGGACGAGATACGCAGTATTTT